These 23 T cell receptor beta chains were sequenced from one sample in a study of CD8 T cells in ankylosing spondylitis. One entry per CDR3 protein results from TCRdb running MiXCR on the 5' RACE reads. Counted here are under 200,000 distinct CDR3 sequences, roughly 13% occurring once; the ten biggest clones make up approximately 9.9%. The sample taken for sequencing was blood, either unsorted or a sorted T cell fraction (not recorded which). All receptors come from a female donor with ankylosing spondylitis or in good health (not recorded which).

This clonotype came up many times. The chain recombines TRBV12-3 or TRBV12-4 with TRBJ2-2; 8 bases map to TRBD1. The CDR3 has 14 residues. After removal of 5 bases from V and 5 bases from J, the junction contained 4 bases not matched to a gene. The CDR3 sequence: CASSRDRLTGELFF. The CDR3, as DNA: TGTGCCAGCAGTCGGGACAGGCTAACCGGGGAGCTGTTTTTT.

This clonotype appeared many times. The rearrangement links TRBV7-9 to TRBJ1-1; no definite D call. V lost 1 base and J 4 bases, leaving 10 bases between the germline ends. The V gene's germline CDR1 is SEHNR and CDR2 FQNEAQ (reference sequence). This CDR3 spans 14 amino acids. CDR3 loop: CASSLVVSSTEAFF. The DNA for the CDR3 is TGTGCCAGCAGCTTAGTAGTATCGAGCACTGAAGCTTTCTTT.

The genes are TRBV14 and TRBJ2-1; D is possibly TRBD1 (6 bases). There are 13 residues in the CDR3. Trimming took off 1 base at V and 7 bases at J, with 8 bases between the two ends. In germline, CDR1 is SGHDN, CDR2 FVKESK. The CDR3 bases are TGTGCCAGCAGCCAAGGAAGGGGGAATGAGCAGTTCTTC. Its protein is CASSQGRGNEQFF. Drawing the rest from reference TRBV14 and TRBJ2-1, the complete variable domain is EAGVTQFPSHSVIEKGQTVTLRCDPISGHDNLYWYRRVMGKEIKFLLHFVKESKQDESGMPNNRFLAERTGGTYSTLKVQPAELEDSGVYFCASSQGRGNEQFFGPGTRLTVL.

This clonotype has ten or more counts. This chain links TRBV5-1 with TRBJ2-3; 8 bases match TRBD2. The length of the CDR3 is 15 residues. Germline V CDR1 and CDR2: SGHRS, YFSETQ. V trimming: 4 bases; J trimming: 2 bases; junction bases outside the gene matches: 6. CDR3 DNA sequence: TGCGCCAGCAGCCACGGACTAGCAGTCACAGATACGCAGTATTTT. Amino acids: CASSHGLAVTDTQYF.

This clonotype was detected ten times or more. The chain recombines TRBV9 with TRBJ2-6, with D possibly matching TRBD1 (5 bases). V shed 3 bases and J shed 6 bases, with 22 bases lying between them. Germline V gene data show CDR1 as SGDLS and CDR2 as YYNGEE. This CDR3 contains 18 residues. CDR3 sequence (DNA): TGTGCCAGCAGCGCCGACAGCCTTTCTGGTCGATTGGCCAACGTCCTGACTTTC. Protein sequence: CASSADSLSGRLANVLTF.

This clonotype was seen ten or more times. The gene calls are TRBV29-1 and TRBJ2-3; weak D call: TRBD2 (6 bases). Per germline, CDR1 SQVTM and CDR2 ANQGSEA. The CDR3 loop spans 13 amino acids. V dropped 8 bases and J dropped 8 bases, with 20 bases sitting between them. CDR3: CSTSDGGPGTQYF. The CDR3 bases are TGCAGCACCTCGGACGGAGGGCCAGGTACGCAGTATTTT.

The sample holds many counts of this clonotype. The V gene is TRBV10-3, the J gene TRBJ2-6; D might be TRBD2 (6 bases). CDR3 size: 19 residues. In germline, CDR1 is ENHRY, CDR2 SYGVKD. V was trimmed by 3 bases and J by 0 bases, leaving 18 bases between them. CDR3 bases: TGTGCCATCAGTGACTCCGCCGGGACTGGTAACTCTGGGGCCAACGTCCTGACTTTC. Residues: CAISDSAGTGNSGANVLTF.

This clonotype was seen a few times. The J gene is TRBJ2-7, the V gene TRBV4-3; D might be TRBD1 (5 bases). The CDR3 spans 15 residues. Trimming pared 0 bases from V and 4 bases from J, leaving 13 bases between. In germline, CDR1 is LGHNA, CDR2 YSLEER. The CDR3 nucleotides read TGCGCCAGCAGCCAAGAGGTAGGGGCCCAATACGAGCAGTACTTC. This sequence encodes CASSQEVGAQYEQYF.

At least ten counts were recorded for this clonotype. The chain's CDR3 is CASGAQSYGYTF. CDR3 DNA: TGTGCCAGTGGCGCTCAGTCCTATGGCTACACCTTC. The chain is built from TRBV9 and TRBJ1-2; D is ambiguous. The CDR3 totals 12 residues. Germline loops: CDR1 SGDLS, CDR2 YYNGEE. The germline V and J ends were trimmed by 8 bases and 4 bases, with 12 bases remaining between them.

This sequence joins TRBV7-2 and TRBJ2-3; weak D call: TRBD2 (6 bases). CDR3 length: 15 residues. Trimming removed 8 bases at V and 1 base at J, with 16 bases between. Germline CDR1 is SGHTA and CDR2 is FQGNSA. For the CDR3, the DNA is TGTGCCAGCGGGAAGCGTGGCGGGGGCACAGATACGCAGTATTTT. It encodes CASGKRGGGTDTQYF.

Comments on this clonotype: Possible read error: a much larger clone is one base away. The V call is TRBV6-2 or TRBV6-3, the J call TRBJ2-7; 8 bases match TRBD2. The CDR3 consists of 17 residues. Germline-derived CDR1 and CDR2 are MNHEY and SVGEGT. CDR3 protein: CASRRVTIAGTPYKQYF. The CDR3 DNA is TGTGCCAGCAGAAGAGTAACAATAGCGGGAACGCCCTACAAGCAGTACTTC.

This clonotype was observed a few times. The chain carries TRBV5-1 and TRBJ2-3, with TRBD2 matching 8 bases. V lost 4 bases to trimming and J lost 1 base; unmatched junction nucleotides: 5. Germline lookup yields CDR1 SGHRS and CDR2 YFSETQ. This CDR3 spans 15 amino acids. This chain's CDR3 is CASSHGAGGTDTQYF. DNA for the CDR3: TGCGCCAGCAGCCACGGAGCGGGAGGCACAGATACGCAGTATTTT.

This clonotype was seen a handful of times. This sequence joins TRBV6-2 or TRBV6-3 and TRBJ1-5; 10 nucleotides agree with TRBD1. Germline CDR1 MNHEY, CDR2 SVGEGT. V was pared by 6 bases and J by 7 bases, with 9 bases of the junction left unmatched. There are 15 residues in the CDR3. Here the CDR3 reads CASRPTGGSEQPQHF. CDR3 bases: TGTGCCAGCAGGCCGACAGGGGGCTCGGAACAGCCCCAGCATTTT.

The J gene is TRBJ1-2, the V gene TRBV4-1, with D hard to call. V lost 1 base and J lost 6, with 18 bases in between. Germline values: CDR1 MGHRA, CDR2 YSYEKL. The CDR3 is made up of 16 amino acids. The CDR3 protein is CASSQANQDLWNGYTF. CDR3 DNA: TGCGCCAGCAGCCAAGCAAATCAGGATTTGTGGAATGGCTACACCTTC.

This clonotype was seen at least ten times. V usage is TRBV5-1 and J usage is TRBJ1-3; D is ambiguous. The V and J ends lost 7 bases and 0 bases respectively, with 8 bases between them. The CDR3 length is 13 residues. Germline CDR1 and CDR2: SGHRS and YFSETQ. In DNA, the CDR3 is TGCGCCAGCCGTCCACCCTCTGGAAACACCATATATTTT. Encoded protein: CASRPPSGNTIYF.

This clonotype occurred many times. The gene calls are TRBV25-1 and TRBJ1-1, with D maybe TRBD1 (5 bases). Trimming pared 10 bases from V and 5 bases from J, leaving 14 bases between. The CDR3 extends over 12 amino acids. The germline V gene encodes CDR1 MGHDK and CDR2 SYGVNS. CDR3 in DNA: TGTGCCACATTCGGGGGTCTGACTGAAGCTTTCTTT. It encodes CATFGGLTEAFF.

The chain has TRBV6-5 and TRBJ2-7; 7 nucleotides agree with TRBD2. CDR1 and CDR2 from the germline V gene are MNHEY and SVGAGI. CDR3 length: 17 residues. After removal of 2 bases from V and 4 bases from J, the junction contained 14 bases not matched to a gene. In nucleotides, the CDR3 is TGTGCCAGCAGTTACCCTCGGTGGGCGGGAGTGGGATACGAGCAGTACTTC. It yields the protein CASSYPRWAGVGYEQYF.

This clonotype was recorded at least ten times. The CDR3 here is CASSQGYFSEQYF. Here the CDR3 DNA reads TGCGCCAGCAGCCAAGGGTATTTTTCCGAGCAGTACTTC. The chain combines TRBV4-1 with TRBJ2-7; unclear D gene. Trimming removed 1 base at V and 6 bases at J, with 10 bases between. In germline, CDR1 is MGHRA, CDR2 YSYEKL. This CDR3 has 13 amino acids.

Worth noting for this clonotype: A read error may account for a junction end that differs from germline. The CDR3 DNA follows: TGTGCCAGTAGTAAGGCCAGGGTTGAGAACACCGGGGAGCTGGTTTTT. Translated, it gives CASSKARVENTGELVF. V and J are TRBV19 and TRBJ2-2; D possibly matches TRBD1 or TRBD2 (5 bases each). The V gene's germline CDR1 is LNHDA and CDR2 SQIVND (reference sequence). This CDR3 region has 16 residues.

This clonotype was found a few times. This rearrangement joins TRBV5-1 to TRBJ2-7, with D maybe TRBD2 (5 bases). Germline lookup yields CDR1 SGHRS and CDR2 YFSETQ. This CDR3 contains 12 residues. V gave up 7 bases and J gave up 6 bases, with 14 bases separating them. CDR3 amino acids: CASRSTGFEQYF. CDR3 in DNA: TGCGCCAGCCGCTCGACGGGGTTCGAGCAGTACTTC.

This clonotype has more than one count but fewer than ten. The J gene is TRBJ2-7, the V gene TRBV2; D remains unclear. CDR1 SNHLY and CDR2 FYNNEI come from the germline V gene. The CDR3 has 12 residues. V was clipped by 6 bases and J by 4 bases, with 10 bases between them. The CDR3 DNA sequence: TGTGCCAGCAGCGCGACCCATTACGAGCAGTACTTC. Its protein product is CASSATHYEQYF.

This clonotype was recorded many times. This rearrangement joins TRBV5-6 to TRBJ2-7; D remains ambiguous. Per germline, CDR1 SGHDT and CDR2 YYEEEE. The ends were cut back, 2 bases at V and 3 bases at J, with 6 bases in the middle. CDR3 size: 12 residues. The CDR3 region is CASSFYSYEQYF. CDR3 bases: TGTGCCAGCAGCTTCTACAGCTACGAGCAGTACTTC.

This clonotype was counted ten times or more. The chain links TRBV12-3 or TRBV12-4 to TRBJ1-1, with D possibly being TRBD1 (5 bases). The CDR3 extends over 14 amino acids. Trimming left V 3 bases short and J 5 bases short, with 13 bases between. CDR3 sequence: CASSFSGEWTEAFF. CDR3 coding DNA: TGTGCCAGCAGTTTTTCGGGGGAATGGACTGAAGCTTTCTTT.